This is a list of T cell receptor beta chains from one sample in a study of shared clonotypes between healthy human individuals. Clones were read by immunoSEQ multiplex PCR, and TCRdb kept only the in-frame ones, dropping some. This sample has over a million clones, with about 98% found just once. Specimen: naive CD4+ T cells sorted from blood. These receptors all stem from a young man in good health. CDR3s include the opening cysteine and the closing phenylalanine or tryptophan. A D gene is named only where the DNA matches it firmly. Size is stated for part of the rows, as once, few or many counts, or as a class when the clone is expanded.

D,size,J,V,DNA,CDR3
TRBD1,-,TRBJ1-2,TRBV7-2,TGTGCCAGCAGCCAACAGGGGTTGGGCTACACCTTC,CASSQQGLGYTF
-,-,TRBJ2-2,TRBV5-1,TGCGCCAGCCAGGACTCACCTCCGAACACCGGGGAGCTGTTTTTT,CASQDSPPNTGELFF
-,-,TRBJ2-7,TRBV19,TGTGCCAGTAGTATTGGGGACGGCCGCACCCAGCAGTACTTC,CASSIGDGRTQQYF
-,-,TRBJ2-1,TRBV18,TGTGCCAGCTCACCCGACACTAGTTTCCCCTTAGGGGAGCAGTTCTTC,CASSPDTSFPLGEQFF
-,-,TRBJ1-3,TRBV5-1,TGCGCCAGCAGCTTGGGGCTCACTAACTCTGGAAACACCATATATTTT,CASSLGLTNSGNTIYF
-,-,TRBJ2-5,TRBV7-2,TGTGCCAGCAGCTTCAGTCCTATTGAGACCCAGTACTTC,CASSFSPIETQYF
-,-,TRBJ2-2,TRBV18,TGTGCCAGCTCACCACTTGTCAGTTGGGGCGACACCGGGGAGCTGTTTTTT,CASSPLVSWGDTGELFF
TRBD1,-,TRBJ2-5,TRBV29-1,TGCAGCGGGATGACAGGGGGCGAGACCCAGTACTTC,CSGMTGGETQYF
TRBD2,-,TRBJ2-3,TRBV11-2,TGTGCCAGCAGCTCAATAAAGACTAGCGGGAGTTCGACAGATACGCAGTATTTT,CASSSIKTSGSSTDTQYF
TRBD2,-,TRBJ2-1,TRBV12-5,TGTGCTAGTGGTCTCGGGACTAGCGGATACAATGAGCAGTTCTTC,CASGLGTSGYNEQFF
-,-,TRBJ1-5,TRBV19,TGTGCCAGTAGTAGGGAGGGATTTAACAATCAGCCCCAGCATTTT,CASSREGFNNQPQHF
-,-,TRBJ2-3,TRBV5-4,TGTGCCAGCAGCTTTGGTCCTGTCCCAGATACGCAGTATTTT,CASSFGPVPDTQYF
TRBD1,-,TRBJ2-5,TRBV5-1,TGCGCCAGCAGCAGGACAGGGGTAGAGACCCAGTACTTC,CASSRTGVETQYF
-,-,TRBJ2-5,TRBV2,TGTGCCAGCAGCTCAGGACGGTTCCAAGAGACCCAGTACTTC,CASSSGRFQETQYF
TRBD2,once,TRBJ2-7,TRBV19,TGTGCCACCACTAGCGGGAGCTACGAGCAGTACTTC,CATTSGSYEQYF
-,-,TRBJ2-7,TRBV28,TGTGCCAGCCGGACAGAGCGCCTCTCCTACGAGCAGTACTTC,CASRTERLSYEQYF
-,-,TRBJ2-5,TRBV18,TGTGCCAGCTCACCACTCGGCCCGCTAGGAGAGACCCAGTACTTC,CASSPLGPLGETQYF
TRBD2,-,TRBJ2-7,TRBV29-1,TGCAGCGTTACCACCGCGGGAGGAAGGTACGAGCAGTACTTC,CSVTTAGGRYEQYF
TRBD2,-,TRBJ2-3,TRBV19,TGTGCCAGTAGTATCTCGGGGGGGCGTACAGATACGCAGTATTTT,CASSISGGRTDTQYF
-,-,TRBJ2-1,TRBV18,TGTGCCAGCTCAGCCCGAGGCGATGAGCAGTTCTTC,CASSARGDEQFF
-,-,TRBJ2-7,TRBV6-1,TGTGCCACTCGTGGGGTCTACGAGCAGTACTTC,CATRGVYEQYF
TRBD1,-,TRBJ2-5,TRBV5-1,TGCGCCAGCAGTTCAGGGGGCTTTGCAGAGACCCAGTACTTC,CASSSGGFAETQYF
TRBD2,-,TRBJ2-3,TRBV7-2,TGTGCCAGCAGCTCAGAAACCCTCACTAGCGATAGCACAGATACGCAGTATTTT,CASSSETLTSDSTDTQYF
-,-,TRBJ1-2,TRBV2,TGTGCCAGCACCTGGACAGAAGCTAACTATGGCTACACCTTC,CASTWTEANYGYTF
-,-,TRBJ1-4,TRBV30,TGTGCCCTGGAGGCGGGTGAAAGGGCGGTCAATGAAAAACTGTTTTTT,CALEAGERAVNEKLFF
-,-,TRBJ2-4,TRBV7-8,TGTGCCAGCAGCTTGGCGCTAGCCAATGCCAAAAACATTCAGTACTTC,CASSLALANAKNIQYF
-,-,TRBJ2-2,TRBV28,TGTGCCAGCTTTGGGGCCAGACCGGGACACCCGGTTCGGACCGGGGAGCTGTTTTTT,CASFGARPGHPVRTGELFF
-,-,TRBJ2-3,TRBV7-3,TGTGCCAGCAGCTTAACAACTAGCACAGATACGCAGTATTTT,CASSLTTSTDTQYF
TRBD1,-,TRBJ1-4,TRBV19,TGTGCCAGTAGTAACCGGGACAGGGGTGAGGAAAAACTGTTTTTT,CASSNRDRGEEKLFF
TRBD2,-,TRBJ2-1,TRBV7-2,TGTGCCAGCAGCTTCCAGCGGGGCCACAATGAGCAGTTCTTC,CASSFQRGHNEQFF
-,-,TRBJ2-3,TRBV5-1,TGCGCCAGCCGCCGGGACCCCACTAGCACAGATACGCAGTATTTT,CASRRDPTSTDTQYF